This TCR beta chain stems from a study of blood T cell repertoires in COVID-19. Study in general: The United States, Italy and Spain provided the acute and convalescent COVID-19 samples. PBMCs, B-cell-depleted T cells, or T cells were the source of the cDNA or gDNA that made up the material.

This clone was seen more than once but under ten times. In the study's own analysis: The authors estimated nucleated cell counts from reference gene primer amplification. Clones were sequenced by immunoSEQ multiplex PCR, and TCRdb holds only the in-frame ones, with some missing. That table supplies the V and J calls and clone size; D and trimming were determined from the DNA. The sample contains some 150,000 clones, around 89% of which appear only once. The sequenced sample consisted of peripheral blood. The sequence came from a woman between 40 and 55 years old with acute or convalescent COVID-19.

The CDR3 nucleotides are TGTGCCAGCACCGGCACGGGGGGCTACGAGCAGTACTTC. It encodes CASTGTGGYEQYF. This chain joins TRBV5-6 and TRBJ2-7; TRBD2 agrees at 7 bases. CDR1 and CDR2 (germline): SGHDT, YYEEEE. There are 13 residues in the CDR3. V trimming: 6 bases; J trimming: 3 bases; junction bases outside the gene matches: 6.